These 22 T cell receptor beta chains share one sample of origin, sequenced in a study of CD8 T cells in Susac syndrome. RNA, at 0.5 to 1 ug, was reverse transcribed with random hexamers. TCRdb fed the immunoSEQ multiplex PCR reads into MiXCR, producing one record per CDR3 protein. In the table there are approximately 150,000 distinct CDR3 sequences, 94% of which are singletons. Input material: CD4+ T cells from PBMCs. The source is a human donor in good health.

This rearrangement joins TRBV5-1 to TRBJ2-2; TRBD2 agrees at 14 bases. The CDR3 length is 16 residues. CDR1 is SGHRS and CDR2 is YFSETQ in the germline V gene. Trimming at V came to 4 bases and at J to 6 bases, leaving 5 bases not matched to a gene. CDR3 residues: CASSRGLAGEAGELFF. The CDR3 coding sequence is TGCGCCAGCAGCCGGGGACTAGCGGGAGAGGCCGGGGAGCTGTTTTTT.

The chain has TRBV28 and TRBJ2-1; either TRBD1 or TRBD2 may fit D (5 bases each). The V gene lost 5 bases and the J gene lost 8 bases, with 10 bases spanning the gap. This CDR3 has 12 residues. CDR1 is MDHEN, CDR2 SYDVKM, per germline. The CDR3 DNA follows: TGTGCCAGCAGTCTGAGGGGCGATGAGCAGTTCTTC. Protein: CASSLRGDEQFF.

This clonotype was counted once. The chain is built from TRBV20-1 and TRBJ2-5, with TRBD2 identical over 8 bases. The CDR3 length is 14 residues. Unmatched junction bases numbered 5, after V lost 3 bases and J lost 2 bases. Germline lookup yields CDR1 DFQATT and CDR2 SNEGSKA (reference sequence). The CDR3 DNA follows: TGCAGTGCTAGCCTAGCGGGTGTACAAGAGACCCAGTACTTC. Its translation is CSASLAGVQETQYF.

The chain has TRBV20-1 and TRBJ1-2; D might be TRBD1 (5 bases). The CDR3 sequence is 13 residues long. Between the trimmed V and J ends, which lost 3 bases and 5 bases, there was a span of 13 bases. Per germline, CDR1 DFQATT and CDR2 SNEGSKA (reference sequence). The CDR3 loop reads CSASEGSVYGYTF. The DNA for the CDR3 is TGCAGTGCTAGTGAGGGGAGTGTATATGGCTACACCTTC.

The gene calls are TRBV6-6 and TRBJ1-2; TRBD1 matches at 8 bases. The trim removed 0 bases at V and 7 bases at J, leaving 4 bases unmatched. The CDR3 sequence is 14 residues long. CDR1 and CDR2 from the germline V gene are MNHNY and SVGAGI (reference sequence). CDR3 DNA sequence: TGTGCCAGCAGTTACTCCGACAGGGGTCGTGGCTACACCTTC. As protein: CASSYSDRGRGYTF.

Only one count was recorded for this clonotype. The chain combines TRBV2 with TRBJ2-1; 7 bases match TRBD2. This CDR3 contains 19 residues. Looked up from germline, CDR1 is SNHLY and CDR2 is FYNNEI. The V and J ends lost 1 base and 7 bases, in that order; junction bases with no gene match: 19. CDR3 sequence (DNA): TGTGCCAGCAGTGAAGTAAGGATGTCGGGGGGACCCTCAGGAAATGAGCAGTTCTTC. It is translated as CASSEVRMSGGPSGNEQFF. Together with reference TRBV2 and TRBJ2-1, the CDR3 gives the full variable domain: EPEVTQTPSHQVTQMGQEVILRCVPISNHLYFYWYRQILGQKVEFLVSFYNNEISEKSEIFDDQFSVERPDGSNFTLKIRSTKLEDSAMYFCASSEVRMSGGPSGNEQFFGPGTRLTVL.

V gene TRBV30 combines with J gene TRBJ1-1; D ambiguous. CDR1 is GTSNPN, CDR2 SVGIG, per germline (reference sequence). The CDR3 sequence is 15 residues long. V dropped 0 bases and J dropped 0 bases, with 11 bases sitting between them. CDR3 amino acids: CAWSVRGLLNTEAFF. CDR3 in DNA: TGTGCCTGGAGTGTACGAGGACTCCTGAACACTGAAGCTTTCTTT. Full variable domain (missing parts from reference TRBV30 and TRBJ1-1): SQTIHQWPATLVQPVGSPLSLECTVEGTSNPNLYWYRQAAGRGLQLLFYSVGIGQISSEVPQNLSASRPQDRQFILSSKKLLLSDSGFYLCAWSVRGLLNTEAFFGQGTRLTVV.

This clonotype was seen a handful of times. The rearrangement uses TRBV19 and TRBJ1-2; D unclear. Germline V gene data show CDR1 as LNHDA and CDR2 as SQIVND (reference sequence). The length of the CDR3 is 11 residues. Trimming took 11 bases from V and 6 from J, leaving 13 bases between them. CDR3 amino acids: CALIGNDGYTF. The CDR3 bases are TGTGCCTTAATAGGGAACGATGGCTACACCTTC.

The chain joins TRBV12-3 or TRBV12-4 to TRBJ1-5; D gene uncertain. Trimming shortened V by 3 bases and J by 2 bases, and 8 bases separated the two germline ends. CDR3 length equals 14 residues. CDR3 bases: TGTGCCAGCAGTTTGTCAGGAGGCAATCAGCCCCAGCATTTT. Translated: CASSLSGGNQPQHF.

The V and J genes are TRBV20-1 and TRBJ1-5; a possible D gene is TRBD1 (5 bases). Per the germline V gene, CDR1 is DFQATT and CDR2 is SNEGSKA (reference sequence). This CDR3 is 12 amino acids long. Trimming took off 3 bases at V and 11 bases at J, with 14 bases between the two ends. The CDR3 nucleotides are TGCAGTGCTAGGCTCCGGGACGGGGCCCAGCATTTT. It encodes CSARLRDGAQHF.

The chain joins TRBV5-1 to TRBJ2-2; D remains ambiguous. Trimming left V 4 bases short and J 1 base short, with 11 bases between. The CDR3 contains 15 residues. CDR1 is SGHRS and CDR2 is YFSETQ in the germline V gene. CDR3 loop: CASSPPPENTGELFF. CDR3 DNA: TGCGCCAGCAGCCCTCCCCCGGAGAACACCGGGGAGCTGTTTTTT.

V is TRBV6-1 and J is TRBJ2-1; possible D gene TRBD2, 5 bases. Per germline, CDR1 MNHNS and CDR2 SASEGT. The CDR3 extends over 12 amino acids. V lost 8 bases and J lost 4, with 9 bases in between. CDR3 DNA: TGTGCCAGCGGGAGTAATTACAATGAGCAGTTCTTC. As protein: CASGSNYNEQFF.

This chain joins TRBV2 and TRBJ2-1, with 7 bases identical to TRBD1. The CDR3 loop spans 15 amino acids. The V gene end was trimmed by 6 bases and the J gene end by 11 bases; junction bases not matched to a gene: 16. From germline, CDR1 is SNHLY and CDR2 FYNNEI. The CDR3 sequence: CASSVDRDLDLKQFF. In DNA form, the CDR3 reads TGTGCCAGCAGCGTAGACAGGGACCTCGATTTAAAGCAGTTCTTC.

This clonotype was observed a handful of times. The gene calls are TRBV5-4 and TRBJ1-1, with 8 bases that match TRBD1. The V gene end was trimmed by 0 bases and the J gene end by 1 base; junction bases not matched to a gene: 2. This CDR3 is 15 amino acids long. Per the germline V gene, CDR1 is SGHNT and CDR2 is YYREEE (reference sequence). The CDR3, as DNA: TGTGCCAGCAGCTTGGGGCAGGGGGCGAACACTGAAGCTTTCTTT. Protein sequence: CASSLGQGANTEAFF. Complete variable domain (other parts from reference TRBV5-4 and TRBJ1-1): ETGVTQSPTHLIKTRGQQVTLRCSSQSGHNTVSWYQQALGQGPQFIFQYYREEENGRGNFPPRFSGLQFPNYSSELNVNALELDDSALYLCASSLGQGANTEAFFGQGTRLTVV.

The chain carries TRBV7-9 and TRBJ2-6, with unresolved D. This CDR3 is 14 amino acids long. The V end was cut by 4 bases, the J end by 3 bases, with 7 bases between. From germline, CDR1 is SEHNR and CDR2 FQNEAQ (reference sequence). The CDR3 spells CASSSTLGANVLTF. Here the CDR3 DNA reads TGTGCCAGCAGCTCTACTCTTGGGGCCAACGTCCTGACTTTC. Drawing the rest from reference TRBV7-9 and TRBJ2-6, the complete variable domain is DTGVSQNPRHKITKRGQNVTFRCDPISEHNRLYWYRQTLGQGPEFLTYFQNEAQLEKSRLLSDRFSAERPKGSFSTLEIQRTEQGDSAMYLCASSSTLGANVLTFGAGSRLTVL.

The V and J genes are TRBV12-3 or TRBV12-4 and TRBJ1-1, with D perhaps TRBD1 (5 bases). Between the trimmed V and J ends, which lost 7 bases and 0 bases, there was a span of 15 bases. This CDR3 has 15 residues. The CDR3: CASNLKRGLNTEAFF. CDR3 DNA: TGTGCCAGCAACCTGAAAAGGGGACTGAACACTGAAGCTTTCTTT.

This clonotype was seen once. The chain employs TRBV20-1 and TRBJ2-7; 10 nucleotides agree with TRBD1. J lost 6 bases, V lost 6 bases, and 14 bases had no gene match. This CDR3 has 15 residues. Germline lookup yields CDR1 DFQATT and CDR2 SNEGSKA (reference sequence). The CDR3 here is CSAPYPGQGMGEQYF. The CDR3 DNA reads as TGCAGTGCCCCGTATCCGGGACAGGGGATGGGCGAGCAGTACTTC.

This chain connects TRBV9 to TRBJ2-7; no definite D call. This CDR3 contains 14 residues. CDR1 and CDR2 (germline): SGDLS, YYNGEE. V lost 3 bases and J 2 bases, leaving 12 bases between the germline ends. The CDR3 loop is CASSGGVEPYEQYF. The CDR3 bases are TGTGCCAGCAGCGGAGGAGTGGAGCCCTACGAGCAGTACTTC.

The V gene is TRBV5-1, the J gene TRBJ1-1; 7 bases match TRBD1. There are 14 residues in the CDR3. V trimming: 3 bases; J trimming: 8 bases; junction bases outside the gene matches: 10. Germline V gene sequence: CDR1 SGHRS, CDR2 YFSETQ. CDR3 region: CASSWGTAADEAFF. In DNA form, the CDR3 reads TGCGCCAGCAGCTGGGGGACAGCGGCTGACGAAGCTTTCTTT.

The V call is TRBV19, the J call TRBJ2-2, with TRBD2 identical over 13 bases. V lost 5 bases to trimming and J lost 5 bases; unmatched junction nucleotides: 5. CDR1 LNHDA and CDR2 SQIVND come from the germline V gene (reference sequence). CDR3 length: 16 amino acids. CDR3 sequence reads: CASSSRTSGSTGELFF. Here the CDR3 DNA reads TGTGCCAGTAGTTCCCGGACTAGCGGGAGTACCGGGGAGCTGTTTTTT.

The gene calls are TRBV9 and TRBJ1-1; no firm D call. The CDR3 length is 16 residues. The germline CDR1 and CDR2 sequences are SGDLS and YYNGEE. With 4 bases removed from V and 0 bases from J, the gap between germline ends came to 16 bases. The CDR3 DNA reads TGTGCCAGCAGCTCCGCAGCGGGTATCATGAACACTGAAGCTTTCTTT. Translating gives CASSSAAGIMNTEAFF.

V gene TRBV29-1 combines with J gene TRBJ2-6, with D perhaps TRBD1 (5 bases). Trimming shortened V by 5 bases and J by 1 base, and 9 bases separated the two germline ends. The germline V gene has CDR1 SQVTM and CDR2 ANQGSEA. The CDR3 extends over 14 amino acids. CDR3: CSVRAGSGANVLTF. The DNA for the CDR3 is TGCAGCGTTAGGGCAGGGTCTGGGGCCAACGTCCTGACTTTC.